A single T cell receptor beta chain is shown here with its context. Its specificity is not known. CDR1 and CDR2 (germline): MRHNA, SNTAGT. Trimming shortened V by 3 bases and J by 10 bases, and 13 bases separated the two germline ends. The CDR3 is made up of 14 amino acids. Generated by immunoSEQ multiplex PCR, the TCRdb table keeps only in-frame clones and is missing some. The repertoire holds roughly 260,000 clones, with 90% to 95% as singletons. This entry belongs to a study of T cell responses to AZD1222 COVID-19 vaccine. Study-level findings and limits: The study found Spike-specific TCR breadth and depth rose after two AZD1222 doses. Only after the peak T cell response were repertoires sampled.

This clonotype was sampled from an adult in good health. The specimen was peripheral blood, collected on day 0 of AZD1222 vaccination. The chain employs TRBV6-4 and TRBJ1-6; TRBD1 is a possible D gene (5 bases). Here the CDR3 DNA reads TGTGCCAGCAGTGAAGAGGGGTTGGGGTCACCCCTCCACTTT. It is translated as CASSEEGLGSPLHF.